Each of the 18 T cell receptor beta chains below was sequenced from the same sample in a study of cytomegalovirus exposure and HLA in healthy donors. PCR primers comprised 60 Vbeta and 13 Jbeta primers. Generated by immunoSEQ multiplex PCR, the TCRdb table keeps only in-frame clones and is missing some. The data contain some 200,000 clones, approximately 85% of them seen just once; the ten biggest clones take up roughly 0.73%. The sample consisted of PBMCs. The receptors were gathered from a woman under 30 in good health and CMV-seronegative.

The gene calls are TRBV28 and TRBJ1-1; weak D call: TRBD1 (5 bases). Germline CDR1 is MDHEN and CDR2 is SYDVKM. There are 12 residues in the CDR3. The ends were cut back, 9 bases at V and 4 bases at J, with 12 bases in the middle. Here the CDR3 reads CASGGGSTEAFF. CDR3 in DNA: TGTGCCAGTGGGGGAGGAAGCACTGAAGCTTTCTTT.

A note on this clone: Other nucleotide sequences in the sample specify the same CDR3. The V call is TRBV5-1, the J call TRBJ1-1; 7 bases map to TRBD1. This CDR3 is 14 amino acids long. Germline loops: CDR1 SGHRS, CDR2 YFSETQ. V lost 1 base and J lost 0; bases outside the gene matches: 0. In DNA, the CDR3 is TGCGCCAGCAGCTTGACAGGGGTGAACACTGAAGCTTTCTTT. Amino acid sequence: CASSLTGVNTEAFF.

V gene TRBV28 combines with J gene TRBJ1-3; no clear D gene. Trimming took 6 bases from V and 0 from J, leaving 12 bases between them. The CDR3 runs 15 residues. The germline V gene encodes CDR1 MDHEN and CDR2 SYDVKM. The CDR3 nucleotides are TGTGCCAGCAGAGGGAGTGAGAGCTCTGGAAACACCATATATTTT. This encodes CASRGSESSGNTIYF.

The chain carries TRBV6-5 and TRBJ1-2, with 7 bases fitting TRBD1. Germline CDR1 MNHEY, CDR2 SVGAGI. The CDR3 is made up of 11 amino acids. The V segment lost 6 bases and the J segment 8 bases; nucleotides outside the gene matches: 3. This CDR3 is CASRRQGGYTF. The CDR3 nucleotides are TGTGCCAGCAGGAGACAGGGAGGCTACACCTTC.

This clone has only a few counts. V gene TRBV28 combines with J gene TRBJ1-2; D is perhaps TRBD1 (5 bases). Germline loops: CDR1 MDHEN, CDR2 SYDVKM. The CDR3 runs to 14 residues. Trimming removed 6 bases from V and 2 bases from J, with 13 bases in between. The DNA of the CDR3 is TGTGCCAGCAGCTTCCATCAGGGAAACTATGGCTACACCTTC. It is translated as CASSFHQGNYGYTF.

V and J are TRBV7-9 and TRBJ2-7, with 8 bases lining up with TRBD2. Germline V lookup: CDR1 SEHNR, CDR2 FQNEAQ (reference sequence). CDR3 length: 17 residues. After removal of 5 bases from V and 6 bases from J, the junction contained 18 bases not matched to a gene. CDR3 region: CASSRGWEGLEGREQYF. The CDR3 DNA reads TGTGCCAGCAGCCGCGGGTGGGAGGGACTAGAGGGGCGCGAGCAGTACTTC. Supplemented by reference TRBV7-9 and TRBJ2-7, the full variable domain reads DTGVSQNPRHKITKRGQNVTFRCDPISEHNRLYWYRQTLGQGPEFLTYFQNEAQLEKSRLLSDRFSAERPKGSFSTLEIQRTEQGDSAMYLCASSRGWEGLEGREQYFGPGTRLTVT.

This chain's CDR3 is CASGQGMLEKLFF. The CDR3 coding sequence is TGTGCCAGCGGACAGGGAATGCTCGAAAAACTGTTTTTT. The genes are TRBV5-6 and TRBJ1-4; TRBD1 matches 8 bases. The V and J ends lost 7 bases and 8 bases, in that order; junction bases with no gene match: 7. Germline V lookup: CDR1 SGHDT, CDR2 YYEEEE. The CDR3 loop spans 13 amino acids.

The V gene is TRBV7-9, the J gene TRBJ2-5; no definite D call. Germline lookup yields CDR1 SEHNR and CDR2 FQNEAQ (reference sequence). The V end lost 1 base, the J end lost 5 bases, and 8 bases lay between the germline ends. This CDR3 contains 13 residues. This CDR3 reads CASSLVPGETQYF. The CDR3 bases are TGTGCCAGCAGCTTAGTCCCCGGGGAGACCCAGTACTTC.

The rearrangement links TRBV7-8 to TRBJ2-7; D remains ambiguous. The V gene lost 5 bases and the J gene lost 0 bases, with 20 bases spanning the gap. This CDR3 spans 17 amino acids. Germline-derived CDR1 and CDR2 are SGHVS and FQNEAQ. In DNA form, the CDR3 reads TGTGCCAGCAGCCCTAAGTCTGGGCAGGTGAGCTCCTACGAGCAGTACTTC. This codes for CASSPKSGQVSSYEQYF.

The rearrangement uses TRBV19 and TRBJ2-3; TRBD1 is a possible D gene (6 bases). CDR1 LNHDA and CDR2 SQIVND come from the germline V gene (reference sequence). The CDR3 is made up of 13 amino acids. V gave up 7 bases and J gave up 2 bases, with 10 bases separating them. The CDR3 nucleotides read TGTGCCAGTATTTGGACAGCCACAGATACGCAGTATTTT. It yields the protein CASIWTATDTQYF. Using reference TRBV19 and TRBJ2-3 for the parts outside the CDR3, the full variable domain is DGGITQSPKYLFRKEGQNVTLSCEQNLNHDAMYWYRQDPGQGLRLIYYSQIVNDFQKGDIAEGYSVSREKKESFPLTVTSAQKNPTAFYLCASIWTATDTQYFGPGTRLTVL.

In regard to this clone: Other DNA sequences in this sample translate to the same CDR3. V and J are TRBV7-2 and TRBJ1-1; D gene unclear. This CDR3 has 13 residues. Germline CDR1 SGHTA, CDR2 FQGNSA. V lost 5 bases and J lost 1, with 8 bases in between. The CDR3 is CASSRRQNTEAFF. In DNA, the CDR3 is TGTGCCAGCAGCAGGCGACAGAACACTGAAGCTTTCTTT.

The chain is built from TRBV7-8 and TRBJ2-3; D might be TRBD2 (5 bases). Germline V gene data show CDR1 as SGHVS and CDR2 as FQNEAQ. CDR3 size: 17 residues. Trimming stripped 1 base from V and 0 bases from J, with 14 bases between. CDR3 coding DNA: TGTGCCAGCAGCTTAGTGCGTACGGGATATAGCACAGATACGCAGTATTTT. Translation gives CASSLVRTGYSTDTQYF.

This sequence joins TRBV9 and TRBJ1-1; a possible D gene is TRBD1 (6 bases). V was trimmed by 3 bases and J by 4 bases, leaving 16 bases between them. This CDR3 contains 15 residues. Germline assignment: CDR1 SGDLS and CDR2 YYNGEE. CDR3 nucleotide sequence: TGTGCCAGCAGCGAACAGGGAAGCCTATCCACTGAAGCTTTCTTT. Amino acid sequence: CASSEQGSLSTEAFF.

The CDR3 reads CAWNKVAGFEQYF. The CDR3 DNA follows: TGTGCCTGGAATAAGGTTGCCGGGTTCGAGCAGTACTTC. The V and J genes are TRBV30 and TRBJ2-5; no firm D call. The J call may be wrong; the DNA end is better matched by TRBJ2-7. There are 13 residues in the CDR3. From germline, CDR1 is GTSNPN and CDR2 SVGIG (reference sequence).

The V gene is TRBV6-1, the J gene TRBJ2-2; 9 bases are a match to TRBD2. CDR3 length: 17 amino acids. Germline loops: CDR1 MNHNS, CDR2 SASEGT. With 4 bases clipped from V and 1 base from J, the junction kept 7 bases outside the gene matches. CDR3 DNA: TGTGCCAGCAGTGGTAGAGATAGCGGGAGGAACACCGGGGAGCTGTTTTTT. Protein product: CASSGRDSGRNTGELFF.

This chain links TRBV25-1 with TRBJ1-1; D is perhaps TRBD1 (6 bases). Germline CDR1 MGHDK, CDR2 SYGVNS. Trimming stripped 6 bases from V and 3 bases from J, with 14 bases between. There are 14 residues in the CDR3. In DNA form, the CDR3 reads TGTGCCAGCAGCCAGGGGACGTTTTACACTGAAGCTTTCTTT. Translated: CASSQGTFYTEAFF.

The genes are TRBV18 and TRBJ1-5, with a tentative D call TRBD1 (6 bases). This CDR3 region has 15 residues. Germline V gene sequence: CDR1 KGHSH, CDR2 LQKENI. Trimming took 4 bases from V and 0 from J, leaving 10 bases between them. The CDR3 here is CASSQTGNSNQPQHF. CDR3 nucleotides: TGTGCCAGCTCACAGACAGGTAATAGCAATCAGCCCCAGCATTTT.

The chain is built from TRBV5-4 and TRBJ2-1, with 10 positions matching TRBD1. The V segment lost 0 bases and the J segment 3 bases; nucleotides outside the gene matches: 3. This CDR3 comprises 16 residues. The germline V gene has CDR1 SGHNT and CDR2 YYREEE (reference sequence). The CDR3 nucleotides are TGTGCCAGCAGCTTGGCCGGGACAGGGGTCTACAATGAGCAGTTCTTC. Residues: CASSLAGTGVYNEQFF.